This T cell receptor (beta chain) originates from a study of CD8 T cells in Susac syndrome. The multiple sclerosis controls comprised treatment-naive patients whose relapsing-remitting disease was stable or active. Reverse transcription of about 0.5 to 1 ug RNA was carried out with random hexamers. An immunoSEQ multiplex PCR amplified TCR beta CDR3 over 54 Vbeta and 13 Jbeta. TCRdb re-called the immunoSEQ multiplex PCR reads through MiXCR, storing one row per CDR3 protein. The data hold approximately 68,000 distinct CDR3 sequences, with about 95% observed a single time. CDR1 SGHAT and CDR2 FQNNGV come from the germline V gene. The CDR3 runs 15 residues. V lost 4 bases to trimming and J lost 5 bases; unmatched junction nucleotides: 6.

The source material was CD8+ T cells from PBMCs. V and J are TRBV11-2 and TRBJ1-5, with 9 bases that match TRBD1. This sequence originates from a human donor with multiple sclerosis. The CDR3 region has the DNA TGTGCCAGCAGCTCAGGGGGGGACAGGGATCAGCCCCAGCATTTT. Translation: CASSSGGDRDQPQHF. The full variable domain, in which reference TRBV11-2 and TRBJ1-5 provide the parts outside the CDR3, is EAGVAQSPRYKIIEKRQSVAFWCNPISGHATLYWYQQILGQGPKLLIQFQNNGVVDDSQLPKDRFSAERLKGVDSTLKIQPAKLEDSAVYLCASSSGGDRDQPQHFGDGTRLSIL.